Reported below is one T cell receptor (beta chain). Trimming removed 4 bases at V and 1 base at J, with 17 bases between. From germline, CDR1 is SGDLS and CDR2 YYNGEE. The CDR3 spans 16 residues. Produced via immunoSEQ multiplex PCR; TCRdb's table is partial and in-frame only. The sample consists of roughly 64,000 clones, just under 95% of them appearing once. The data derive from a study of T cell changes during pregnancy in multiple sclerosis. This material consisted of peripheral blood, taken in the second trimester of pregnancy. The clonotype comes from a female donor with multiple sclerosis, enrolled in a pregnancy study. The rearrangement uses TRBV9 and TRBJ2-5; tentative D call: TRBD2 (6 bases). The CDR3 DNA sequence: TGTGCCAGCAGCCCCGGGGCACGGGACTTCCAAGAGACCCAGTACTTC. The encoded protein is CASSPGARDFQETQYF.